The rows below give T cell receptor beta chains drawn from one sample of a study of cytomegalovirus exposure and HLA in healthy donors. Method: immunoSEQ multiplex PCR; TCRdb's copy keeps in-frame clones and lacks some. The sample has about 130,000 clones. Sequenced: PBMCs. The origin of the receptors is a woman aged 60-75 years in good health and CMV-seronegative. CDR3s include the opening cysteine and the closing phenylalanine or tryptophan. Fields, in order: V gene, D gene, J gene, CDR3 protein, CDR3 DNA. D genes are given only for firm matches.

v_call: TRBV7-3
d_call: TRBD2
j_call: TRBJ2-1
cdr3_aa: CASSFHTLAGGPYEQFF
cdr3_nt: TGTGCCAGCAGCTTCCACACCCTAGCGGGGGGGCCCTATGAGCAGTTCTTC

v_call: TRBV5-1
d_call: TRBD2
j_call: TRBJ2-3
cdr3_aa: CASSPALAGGPDTQYF
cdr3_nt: TGCGCCAGCAGCCCTGCTCTAGCGGGGGGGCCTGATACGCAGTATTTT

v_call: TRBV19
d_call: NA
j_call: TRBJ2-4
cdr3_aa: CASSIGALLNFLAKNIQYF
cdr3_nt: TGTGCCAGTAGTATAGGGGCCCTACTGAACTTCCTAGCCAAAAACATTCAGTACTTC

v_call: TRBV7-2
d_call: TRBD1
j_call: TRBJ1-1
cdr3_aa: CASSSWTGGLSEAFF
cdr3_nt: TGTGCCAGCAGCTCTTGGACAGGGGGCCTCTCTGAAGCTTTCTTT

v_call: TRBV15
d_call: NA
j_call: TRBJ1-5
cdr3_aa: CATSRDGRDRRNQPQHF
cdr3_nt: TGTGCCACCAGCAGAGATGGCCGGGATCGGCGCAATCAGCCCCAGCATTTT

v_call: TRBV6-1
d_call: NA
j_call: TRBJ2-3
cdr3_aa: CASSTGQPTDTQYF
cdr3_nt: TGTGCCAGCAGCACAGGACAGCCCACAGATACGCAGTATTTT

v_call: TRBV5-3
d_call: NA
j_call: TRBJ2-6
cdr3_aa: CARSLGPGSGANVLTF
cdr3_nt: TGTGCCAGAAGCTTGGGTCCGGGGAGTGGGGCCAACGTCCTGACTTTC

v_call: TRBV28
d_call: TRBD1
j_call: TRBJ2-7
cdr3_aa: CASSRLGQGAYEQYF
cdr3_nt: TGTGCCAGCAGCCGGTTGGGACAGGGGGCCTACGAGCAGTACTTC

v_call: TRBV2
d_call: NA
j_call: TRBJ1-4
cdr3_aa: CASSEGRMTELWATNEKLFF
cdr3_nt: TGTGCCAGCAGTGAAGGGCGGATGACCGAACTTTGGGCAACTAATGAAAAACTGTTTTTT

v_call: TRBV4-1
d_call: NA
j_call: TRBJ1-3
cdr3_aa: CASSQDGTNRGNTIYF
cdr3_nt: TGCGCCAGCAGCCAAGACGGGACAAATAGAGGAAACACCATATATTTT

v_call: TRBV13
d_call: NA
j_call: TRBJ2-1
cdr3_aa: CASSSRGYNEQFF
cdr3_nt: TGTGCCAGCAGTAGCCGGGGTTACAATGAGCAGTTCTTC

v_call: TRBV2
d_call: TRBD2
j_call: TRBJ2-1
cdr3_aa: CASIGGGTPHNEQFF
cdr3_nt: TGTGCCAGCATTGGGGGGGGGACCCCCCACAATGAGCAGTTCTTC

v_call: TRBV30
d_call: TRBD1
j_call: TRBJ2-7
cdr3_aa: CAWSRAGTGFSYEQYF
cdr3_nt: TGTGCCTGGAGTAGGGCCGGGACAGGCTTTTCGTACGAGCAGTACTTC

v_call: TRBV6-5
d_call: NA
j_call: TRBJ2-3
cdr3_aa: CASSLSGLIADTQYF
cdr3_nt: TGTGCCAGCAGCCTAAGTGGACTAATCGCAGATACGCAGTATTTT

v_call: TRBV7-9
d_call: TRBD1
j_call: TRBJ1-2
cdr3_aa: CASSQGQGGGYTF
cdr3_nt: TGTGCCAGCAGTCAAGGACAGGGAGGTGGCTACACCTTC

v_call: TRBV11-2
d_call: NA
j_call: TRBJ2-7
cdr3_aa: CASSKGAGTLYEQYF
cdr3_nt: TGTGCCAGCAGCAAAGGGGCGGGGACCTTGTACGAGCAGTACTTC

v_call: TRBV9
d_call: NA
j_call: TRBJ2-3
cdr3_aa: CASSVETVDTQYF
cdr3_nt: TGTGCCAGCAGCGTAGAAACTGTAGATACGCAGTATTTT

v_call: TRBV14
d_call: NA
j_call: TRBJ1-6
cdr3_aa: CASSQPQGNSPLHF
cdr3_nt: TGTGCCAGCAGCCAGCCCCAGGGGAATTCACCCCTCCACTTT

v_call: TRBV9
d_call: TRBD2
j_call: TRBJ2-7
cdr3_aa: CASSEAGRSYEQYF
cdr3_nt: TGTGCCAGCAGCGAAGCGGGAAGGTCCTACGAGCAGTACTTC

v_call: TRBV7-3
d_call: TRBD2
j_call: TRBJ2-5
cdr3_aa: CASSFRSGGQETQYF
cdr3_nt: TGTGCCAGCAGCTTTCGAAGCGGGGGTCAAGAGACCCAGTACTTC

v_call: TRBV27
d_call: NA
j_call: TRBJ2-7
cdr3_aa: CASNYRQSMEQYF
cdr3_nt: TGTGCCAGCAATTATAGACAGTCCATGGAGCAGTACTTC